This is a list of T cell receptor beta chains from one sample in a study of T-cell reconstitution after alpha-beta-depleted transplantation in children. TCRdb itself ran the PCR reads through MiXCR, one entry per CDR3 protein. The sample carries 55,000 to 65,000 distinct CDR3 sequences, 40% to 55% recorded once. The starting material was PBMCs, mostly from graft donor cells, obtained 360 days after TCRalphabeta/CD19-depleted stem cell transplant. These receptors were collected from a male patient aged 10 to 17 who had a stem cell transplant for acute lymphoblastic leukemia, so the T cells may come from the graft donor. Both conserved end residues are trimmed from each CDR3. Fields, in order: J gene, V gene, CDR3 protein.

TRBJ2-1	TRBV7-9	ASSFGLAGPPNEQF
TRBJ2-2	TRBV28	ASSLSDRATGELF
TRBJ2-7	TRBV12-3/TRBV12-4	ASSLAQGTYEQY
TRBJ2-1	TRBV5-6	ASSFSKEQF
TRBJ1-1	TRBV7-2	ASSLITRGRYTEAF
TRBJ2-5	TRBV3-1	ASSQEGTSGTQY
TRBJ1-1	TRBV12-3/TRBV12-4	ASSLKQMNTEAF
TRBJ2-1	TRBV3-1	ASSQESASAYNEQF
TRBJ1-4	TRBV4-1	ASSLLVGGEKLF
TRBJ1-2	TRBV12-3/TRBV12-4	ASSLRQIQAYGYT
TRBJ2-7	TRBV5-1	ASSLGDRPYEQY
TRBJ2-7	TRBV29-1	SVELAGGTYEQY